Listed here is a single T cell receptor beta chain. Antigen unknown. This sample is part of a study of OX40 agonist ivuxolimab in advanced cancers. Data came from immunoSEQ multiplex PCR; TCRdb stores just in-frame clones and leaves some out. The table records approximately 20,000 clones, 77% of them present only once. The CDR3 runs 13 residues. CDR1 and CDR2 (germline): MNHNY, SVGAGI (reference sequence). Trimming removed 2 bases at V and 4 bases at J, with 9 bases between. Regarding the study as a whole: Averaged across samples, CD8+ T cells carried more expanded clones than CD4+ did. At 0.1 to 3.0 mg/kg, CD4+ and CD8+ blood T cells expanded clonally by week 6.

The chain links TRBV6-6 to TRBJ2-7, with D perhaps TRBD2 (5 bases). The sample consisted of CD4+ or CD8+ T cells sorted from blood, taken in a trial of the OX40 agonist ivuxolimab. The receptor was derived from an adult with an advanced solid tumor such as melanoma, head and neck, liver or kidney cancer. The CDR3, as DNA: TGTGCCAGCAGTTACGGGAGCGGATACGAGCAGTACTTC. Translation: CASSYGSGYEQYF.